This TCR beta chain was recovered during a study of T cell changes during pregnancy in multiple sclerosis (dated by TCRdb to between 2018 and 2021). Context from the whole study: The study examined how the T cell repertoire changed over the course of pregnancy in women with multiple sclerosis.

To prepare the library, the immunoSEQ multiplex PCR assay was applied. TCRdb mirrors the immuneACCESS table, restricted to in-frame sequences. Some clones are absent from its copies; in checked studies, under half trace to an unresolved V gene, and the reason for the others is unknown. This sample is represented by roughly 26,000 clones; approximately 89% of them were singletons. The ten biggest clones cover around 17% of the sample. Via the germline V gene, CDR1 is MNHEY and CDR2 SVGAGI. V has 9 bases trimmed and J has 3 bases trimmed; junction bases matching no gene number 5. The CDR3 contains 13 residues, cysteine and phenylalanine counted. Just CDR3 DNA is preserved here, 39 bases in frame from base 1. Turning to this clone: Its antigen has not been determined. Per-base qualities were not stored, and no clone one base away is much larger.

The receptor's source is a female donor with multiple sclerosis, enrolled in a pregnancy study. Here the chain combines TRBV6-5 and TRBJ2-1, with 7 junctional bases fitting TRBD2. The sample in question was CD8+ T cells from peripheral blood mononuclear cells, obtained in the second trimester of pregnancy. The CDR3 is CASSASGYNEQFF. The DNA sequence reads TGTGCCAGTAGTGCTAGCGGCTACAATGAGCAGTTCTTC.